The clone carrying this T cell receptor beta chain was detected only a few times. Repertoires were generated with immunoSEQ multiplex PCR, while TCRdb's copy carries only in-frame clones and drops some. The sample lists some 200,000 clones; 80% to 90% were seen once. These data originate in a study of blood T cell repertoires in COVID-19. The V gene end was trimmed by 7 bases and the J gene end by 10 bases; junction bases not matched to a gene: 14. CDR1 SGHTA and CDR2 FQGNSA come from the germline V gene. This CDR3 contains 15 residues. The sequenced sample consisted of peripheral blood. The chain recombines TRBV7-2 with TRBJ2-1; 9 nucleotides line up with TRBD2. This TCR came from a woman under 30 who had recovered from COVID-19. The CDR3, as DNA: TGTGCCAGCATCGAACCGCCTAAGACTAGCGGAGAGCAGTTCTTC. Translation: CASIEPPKTSGEQFF. Complete variable domain (other parts from reference TRBV7-2 and TRBJ2-1): GAGVSQSPSNKVTEKGKDVELRCDPISGHTALYWYRQSLGQGLEFLIYFQGNSAPDKSGLPSDRFSAERTGGSVSTLTIQRTQQEDSAVYLCASIEPPKTSGEQFFGPGTRLTVL.